Described below is a single T cell receptor (beta chain) sequence and its context. This record belongs to a study of blood T cell repertoires in COVID-19. Whole-study context: The study drew acute and convalescent COVID-19 samples from the United States, Italy and Spain.

Authors' processing steps: Reference gene primers were amplified, and this amplification served to estimate nucleated cell counts. The method was immunoSEQ multiplex PCR; TCRdb's version includes in-frame clones alone and lacks a portion of them. V and J calls and clone size are copied from that table; D and trimming were computed from the DNA. The profile covers 50,000 to 65,000 clones, with roughly 92% appearing a single time and over 5.5% taken by the ten largest. Trimming took 5 bases from V and 6 from J, leaving 19 bases between them. Germline values: CDR1 MDHEN, CDR2 SYDVKM. CDR3 length: 15 amino acids.

J is TRBJ2-5 and V is TRBV28; weak D call: TRBD1 (5 bases). The clonotype comes from a human donor in a cohort sampled during active COVID-19. The material sequenced was peripheral blood. The DNA for the CDR3 is TGTGCCAGCAGTCCACAGGACGGTCTGAAGAAGACCCAGTACTTC. Residues: CASSPQDGLKKTQYF.